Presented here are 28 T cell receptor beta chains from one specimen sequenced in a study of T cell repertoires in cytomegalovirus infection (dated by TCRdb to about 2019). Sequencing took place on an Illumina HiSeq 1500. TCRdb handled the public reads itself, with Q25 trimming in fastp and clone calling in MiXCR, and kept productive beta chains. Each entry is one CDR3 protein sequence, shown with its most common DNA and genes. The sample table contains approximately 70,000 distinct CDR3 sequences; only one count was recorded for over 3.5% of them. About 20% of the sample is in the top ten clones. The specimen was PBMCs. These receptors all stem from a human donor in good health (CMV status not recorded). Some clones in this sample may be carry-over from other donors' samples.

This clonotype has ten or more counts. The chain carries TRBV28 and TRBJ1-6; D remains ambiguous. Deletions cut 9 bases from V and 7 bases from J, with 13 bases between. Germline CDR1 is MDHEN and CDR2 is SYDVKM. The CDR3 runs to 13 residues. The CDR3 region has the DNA TGTGCCAGTCTGCCAGGTGGAAATTCACCCCTCCACTTT. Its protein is CASLPGGNSPLHF.

CDR3 nucleotide sequence: TGTGCCAGCAGCTTAGCCGCACAGGACTATGGCTACACCTTC. Its translation is CASSLAAQDYGYTF. V gene TRBV7-2 combines with J gene TRBJ1-2; D might be TRBD1 (5 bases). V was shortened by 0 bases and J by 3 bases, with 8 bases between the two germline ends. Germline V gene data show CDR1 as SGHTA and CDR2 as FQGNSA. This CDR3 contains 14 residues.

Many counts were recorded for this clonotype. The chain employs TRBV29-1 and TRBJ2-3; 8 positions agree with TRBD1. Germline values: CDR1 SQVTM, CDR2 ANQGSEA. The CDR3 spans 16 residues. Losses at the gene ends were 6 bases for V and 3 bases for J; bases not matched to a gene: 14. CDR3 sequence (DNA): TGCAGCGTAATATATAGACAGGGGAATGGGACAGATACGCAGTATTTT. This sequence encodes CSVIYRQGNGTDTQYF.

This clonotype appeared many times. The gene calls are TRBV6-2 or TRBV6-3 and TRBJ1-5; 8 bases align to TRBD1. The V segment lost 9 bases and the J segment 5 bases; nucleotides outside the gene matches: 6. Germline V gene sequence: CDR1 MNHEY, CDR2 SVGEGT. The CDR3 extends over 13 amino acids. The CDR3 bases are TGTGCCAGTACCGGACAGGGCTATCAGCCCCAGCATTTT. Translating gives CASTGQGYQPQHF.

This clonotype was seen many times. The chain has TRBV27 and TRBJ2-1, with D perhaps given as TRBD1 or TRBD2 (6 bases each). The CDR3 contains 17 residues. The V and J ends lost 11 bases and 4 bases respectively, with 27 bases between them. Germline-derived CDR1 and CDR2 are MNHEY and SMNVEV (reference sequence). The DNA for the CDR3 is TGTGCCTGCCGCCCCTCTCGGCTCGGGGGCAGGTACAATGAGCAGTTCTTC. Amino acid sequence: CACRPSRLGGRYNEQFF.

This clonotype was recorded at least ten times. CDR3 in DNA: TGTGCCAGCAGCTTACTCGGGATCATCTCCTACGAGCAGTACTTC. Protein sequence: CASSLLGIISYEQYF. The chain has TRBV7-8 and TRBJ2-7; D possibly corresponds to TRBD2 (5 bases). V was pared by 2 bases and J by 0 bases, with 11 bases between. The CDR3 is 15 amino acids. Germline assignment: CDR1 SGHVS and CDR2 FQNEAQ.

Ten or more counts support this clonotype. In DNA, the CDR3 is TGTGCCAGCAGTTCCCGGGGGGCCCCTCTCAGCTCCTACAATGAGCAGTTCTTC. Translated: CASSSRGAPLSSYNEQFF. This chain links TRBV7-2 with TRBJ2-1; a weak D match, TRBD2 (7 bases). V gave up 6 bases and J gave up 0 bases, with 21 bases separating them. CDR1 SGHTA and CDR2 FQGNSA come from the germline V gene. The CDR3 has 18 residues.

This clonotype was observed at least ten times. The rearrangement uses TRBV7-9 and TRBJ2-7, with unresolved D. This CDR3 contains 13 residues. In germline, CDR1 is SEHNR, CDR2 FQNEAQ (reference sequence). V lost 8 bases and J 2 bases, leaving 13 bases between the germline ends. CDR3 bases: TGTGCCAGCTCCGACCGGCGGACCTACGAGCAGTACTTC. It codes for CASSDRRTYEQYF.

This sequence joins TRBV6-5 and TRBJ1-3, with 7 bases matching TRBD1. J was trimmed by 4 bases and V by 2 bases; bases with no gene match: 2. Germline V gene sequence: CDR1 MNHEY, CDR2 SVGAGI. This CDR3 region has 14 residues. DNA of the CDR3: TGTGCCAGCAGTTACAGGGGGCTCGGAAACACCATATATTTT. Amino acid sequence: CASSYRGLGNTIYF.

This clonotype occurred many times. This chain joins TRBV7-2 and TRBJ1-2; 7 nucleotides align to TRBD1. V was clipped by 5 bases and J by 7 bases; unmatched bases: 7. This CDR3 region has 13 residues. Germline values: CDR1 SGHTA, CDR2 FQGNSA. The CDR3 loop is CASSKGQLVGYTF. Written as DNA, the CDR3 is TGTGCCAGCAGCAAGGGACAGTTGGTTGGCTACACCTTC.

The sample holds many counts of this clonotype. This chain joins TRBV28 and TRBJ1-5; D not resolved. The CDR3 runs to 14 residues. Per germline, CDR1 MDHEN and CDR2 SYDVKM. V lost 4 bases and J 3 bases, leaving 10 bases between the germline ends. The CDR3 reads CASSSLGFNQPQHF. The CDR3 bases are TGTGCCAGCAGTTCTCTAGGGTTCAATCAGCCCCAGCATTTT.

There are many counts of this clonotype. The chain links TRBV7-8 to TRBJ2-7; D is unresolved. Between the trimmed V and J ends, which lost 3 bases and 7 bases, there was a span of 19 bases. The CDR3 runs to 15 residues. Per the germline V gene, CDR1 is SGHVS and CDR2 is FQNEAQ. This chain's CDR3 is CASSFSSGLVSEQYF. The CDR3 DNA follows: TGTGCCAGCAGCTTTTCATCCGGCCTCGTGAGTGAGCAGTACTTC.

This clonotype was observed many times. The CDR3 loop reads CASRAGATNYGYTF. The CDR3 DNA is TGTGCCAGCAGGGCGGGCGCCACTAACTATGGCTACACCTTC. This sequence joins TRBV28 and TRBJ1-2; D not resolved. Trimming stripped 6 bases from V and 0 bases from J, with 11 bases between. Germline CDR1 MDHEN, CDR2 SYDVKM. This CDR3 region has 14 residues.

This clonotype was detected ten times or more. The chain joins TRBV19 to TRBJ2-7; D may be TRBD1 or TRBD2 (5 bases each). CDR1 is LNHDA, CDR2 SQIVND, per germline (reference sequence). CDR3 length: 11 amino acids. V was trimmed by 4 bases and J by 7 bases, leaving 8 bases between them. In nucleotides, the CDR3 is TGTGCCAGTAGTAGGGGGATTGAGCAGTACTTC. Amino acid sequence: CASSRGIEQYF.

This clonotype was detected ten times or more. This chain's CDR3 is CASSPMTGQETQYF. CDR3 nucleotide sequence: TGTGCCAGCAGCCCCATGACAGGCCAAGAGACCCAGTACTTC. This chain uses TRBV7-2 with TRBJ2-5; perhaps TRBD1 as D (6 bases). This CDR3 has 14 residues. The V gene's germline CDR1 is SGHTA and CDR2 FQGNSA. The V end lost 5 bases, the J end lost 1 base, and 11 bases lay between the germline ends.

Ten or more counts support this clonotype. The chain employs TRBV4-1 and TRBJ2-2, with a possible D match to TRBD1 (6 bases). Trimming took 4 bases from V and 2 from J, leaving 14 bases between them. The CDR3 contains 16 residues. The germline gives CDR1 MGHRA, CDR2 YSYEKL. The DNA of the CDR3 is TGCGCCAGCAGCCCGACCGGGACACTCAACACCGGGGAGCTGTTTTTT. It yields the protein CASSPTGTLNTGELFF.

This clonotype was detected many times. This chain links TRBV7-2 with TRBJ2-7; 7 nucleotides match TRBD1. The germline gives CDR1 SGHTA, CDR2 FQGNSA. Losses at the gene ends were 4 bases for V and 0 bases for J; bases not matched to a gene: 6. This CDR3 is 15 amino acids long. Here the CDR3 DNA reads TGTGCCAGCAGCTCCCTGGCAGGGGGCTCCTACGAGCAGTACTTC. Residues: CASSSLAGGSYEQYF.

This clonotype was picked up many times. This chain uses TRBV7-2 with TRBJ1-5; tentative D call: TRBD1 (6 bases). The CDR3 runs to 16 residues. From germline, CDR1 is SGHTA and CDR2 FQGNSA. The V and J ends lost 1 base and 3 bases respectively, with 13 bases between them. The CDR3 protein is CASSLVSGQINQPQHF. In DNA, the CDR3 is TGTGCCAGCAGCTTAGTCTCGGGACAAATCAATCAGCCCCAGCATTTT.

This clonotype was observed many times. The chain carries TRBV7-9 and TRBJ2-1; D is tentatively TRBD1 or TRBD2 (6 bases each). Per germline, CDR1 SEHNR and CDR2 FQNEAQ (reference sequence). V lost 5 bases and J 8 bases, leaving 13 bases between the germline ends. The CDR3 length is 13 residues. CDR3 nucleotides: TGTGCCAGCAGCCCGGGTAGGGGGGATGAGCAGTTCTTC. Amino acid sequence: CASSPGRGDEQFF.

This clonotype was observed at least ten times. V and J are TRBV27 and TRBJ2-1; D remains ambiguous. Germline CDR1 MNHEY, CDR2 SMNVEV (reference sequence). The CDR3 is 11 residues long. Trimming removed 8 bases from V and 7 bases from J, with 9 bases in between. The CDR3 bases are TGTGCCAGCTTCGATAGGAATGAGCAGTTCTTC. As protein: CASFDRNEQFF.

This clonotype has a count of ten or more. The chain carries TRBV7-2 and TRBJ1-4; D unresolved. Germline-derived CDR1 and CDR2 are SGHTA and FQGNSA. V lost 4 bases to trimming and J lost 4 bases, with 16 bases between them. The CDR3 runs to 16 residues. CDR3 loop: CASSWKLGGLNEKLFF. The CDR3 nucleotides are TGTGCCAGCAGCTGGAAACTGGGAGGCCTTAATGAAAAACTGTTTTTT. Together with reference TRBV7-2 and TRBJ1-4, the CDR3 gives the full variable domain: GAGVSQSPSNKVTEKGKDVELRCDPISGHTALYWYRQSLGQGLEFLIYFQGNSAPDKSGLPSDRFSAERTGGSVSTLTIQRTQQEDSAVYLCASSWKLGGLNEKLFFGSGTQLSVL.

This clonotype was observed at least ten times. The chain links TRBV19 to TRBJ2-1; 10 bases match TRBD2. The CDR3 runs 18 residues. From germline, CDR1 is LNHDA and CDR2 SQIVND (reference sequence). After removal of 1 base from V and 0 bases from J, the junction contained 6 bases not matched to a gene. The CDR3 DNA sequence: TGTGCCAGTAGTATAGTTAGCGGGGGGCCCAGCTCCTACAATGAGCAGTTCTTC. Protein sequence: CASSIVSGGPSSYNEQFF.

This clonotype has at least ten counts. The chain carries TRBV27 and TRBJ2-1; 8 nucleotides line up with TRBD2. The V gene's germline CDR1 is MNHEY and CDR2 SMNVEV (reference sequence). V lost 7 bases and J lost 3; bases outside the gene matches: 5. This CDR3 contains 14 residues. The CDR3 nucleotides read TGTGCCAGCAACGTAGCGGGGTACTACAATGAGCAGTTCTTC. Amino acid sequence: CASNVAGYYNEQFF.

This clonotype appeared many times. CDR3 sequence: CASSLMPNTEAFF. The DNA for the CDR3 is TGTGCCAGCAGCTTAATGCCGAACACTGAAGCTTTCTTT. V is TRBV7-8 and J is TRBJ1-1; D remains unclear. The V and J ends lost 2 bases and 1 base respectively, with 5 bases between them. Germline assignment: CDR1 SGHVS and CDR2 FQNEAQ. The CDR3 loop spans 13 amino acids.

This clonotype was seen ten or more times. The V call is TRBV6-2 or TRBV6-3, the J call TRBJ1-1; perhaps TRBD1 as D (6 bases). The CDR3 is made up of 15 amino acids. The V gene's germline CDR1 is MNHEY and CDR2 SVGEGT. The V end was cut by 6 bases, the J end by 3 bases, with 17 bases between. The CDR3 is CASRLGGGTYTEAFF. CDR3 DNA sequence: TGTGCCAGCAGACTCGGCGGGGGCACGTACACTGAAGCTTTCTTT.

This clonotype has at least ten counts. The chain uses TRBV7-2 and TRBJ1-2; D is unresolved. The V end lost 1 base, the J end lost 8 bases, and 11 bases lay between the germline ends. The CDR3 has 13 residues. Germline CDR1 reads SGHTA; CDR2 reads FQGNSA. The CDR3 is CASSLGPETGYTF. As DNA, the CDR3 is TGTGCCAGCAGCTTAGGTCCGGAAACGGGCTACACCTTC.

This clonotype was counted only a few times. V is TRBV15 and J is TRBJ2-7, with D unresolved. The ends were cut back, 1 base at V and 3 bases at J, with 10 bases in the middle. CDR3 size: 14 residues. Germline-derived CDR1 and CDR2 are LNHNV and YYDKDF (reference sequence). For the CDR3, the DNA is TGTGCCACCAGCAGAGGTGGAAATCTCTACGAGCAGTACTTC. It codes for CATSRGGNLYEQYF.

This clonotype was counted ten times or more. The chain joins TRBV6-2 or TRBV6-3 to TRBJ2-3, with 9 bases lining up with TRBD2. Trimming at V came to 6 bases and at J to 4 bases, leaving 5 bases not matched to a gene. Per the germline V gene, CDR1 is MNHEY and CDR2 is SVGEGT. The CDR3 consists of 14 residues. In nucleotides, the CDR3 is TGTGCCAGCAGAGAAGCGGGGGGCGCAGATACGCAGTATTTT. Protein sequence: CASREAGGADTQYF.